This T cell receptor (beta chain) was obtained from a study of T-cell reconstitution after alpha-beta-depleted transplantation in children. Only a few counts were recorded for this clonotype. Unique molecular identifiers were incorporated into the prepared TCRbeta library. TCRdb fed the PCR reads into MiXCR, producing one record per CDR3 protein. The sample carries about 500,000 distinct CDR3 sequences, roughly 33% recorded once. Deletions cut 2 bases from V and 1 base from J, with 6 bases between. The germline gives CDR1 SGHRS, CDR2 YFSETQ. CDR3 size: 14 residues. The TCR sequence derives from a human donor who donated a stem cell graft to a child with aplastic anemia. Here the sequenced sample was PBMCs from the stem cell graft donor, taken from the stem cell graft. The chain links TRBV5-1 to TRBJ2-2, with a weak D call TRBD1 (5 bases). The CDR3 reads CASSFQGNTGELFF. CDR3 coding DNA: TGCGCCAGCAGCTTCCAGGGGAACACCGGGGAGCTGTTTTTT.